Listed below are T cell receptor beta chains from one sample, sequenced in a study of monozygotic twins with inflammatory bowel disease. Using the 5' RACE reads, TCRdb records one entry per CDR3 protein without DNA. This sample's clone table lists around 140,000 distinct CDR3 sequences. Sequencing used blood. The receptors were gathered from a human donor with ulcerative colitis or Crohn's disease, or a healthy co-twin of an affected twin (not recorded which). Each CDR3 is given with its conserved first and last residue.

V gene: TRBV19
J gene: TRBJ1-5
CDR3 protein: CASSIVRADSSSGNQPQHF

V gene: TRBV15
J gene: TRBJ2-7
CDR3 protein: CATSRPPERGDEQYF

V gene: TRBV10-3
J gene: TRBJ1-1
CDR3 protein: CAISESGLMNTEAFF

V gene: TRBV4-3
J gene: TRBJ2-2
CDR3 protein: CASSQDKGAGELFF

V gene: TRBV20-1
J gene: TRBJ2-7
CDR3 protein: CSARVTGTSSYEQYF

V gene: TRBV5-1
J gene: TRBJ1-1
CDR3 protein: CASSVGQGLNTEAFF

V gene: TRBV12-3/TRBV12-4
J gene: TRBJ1-6
CDR3 protein: CASSLVGPASPLHF

V gene: TRBV5-6
J gene: TRBJ2-7
CDR3 protein: CASSLTSFEQYF

V gene: TRBV13
J gene: TRBJ2-3
CDR3 protein: CASSLGLAESTSTDTQYF

V gene: TRBV5-1
J gene: TRBJ1-3
CDR3 protein: CASSWAPGQGATGNTIYF

V gene: TRBV4-2
J gene: TRBJ1-6
CDR3 protein: CASSQEVDRGFSPLHF

V gene: TRBV25-1
J gene: TRBJ2-7
CDR3 protein: CASGIGTGEQYF

V gene: TRBV5-6
J gene: TRBJ2-5
CDR3 protein: CASSLGVHLFADQETQYF

V gene: TRBV5-1
J gene: TRBJ2-5
CDR3 protein: CASSEMGGIQETQYF

V gene: TRBV15
J gene: TRBJ1-2
CDR3 protein: CATSRGQRLNYGYTF

V gene: TRBV5-4
J gene: TRBJ1-1
CDR3 protein: CASSLREYNTEAFF

V gene: TRBV6-1
J gene: TRBJ1-3
CDR3 protein: CASRANSVSSGNTIYF

V gene: TRBV6-1
J gene: TRBJ2-7
CDR3 protein: CASTPGSGGAFYEQYF

V gene: TRBV27
J gene: TRBJ1-2
CDR3 protein: CASSFGTGDYGYTF

V gene: TRBV27
J gene: TRBJ2-7
CDR3 protein: CASSESDREKNEQYF

V gene: TRBV12-3/TRBV12-4
J gene: TRBJ2-3
CDR3 protein: CASSLWGEVGRGDTQYF

V gene: TRBV6-5
J gene: TRBJ2-7
CDR3 protein: CASSYTGRNGEQYF

V gene: TRBV20-1
J gene: TRBJ2-1
CDR3 protein: CSARGAGGKNGPYNEQFF

V gene: TRBV12-3/TRBV12-4
J gene: TRBJ1-2
CDR3 protein: CASSPPEAGGTYGYTF

V gene: TRBV7-2
J gene: TRBJ2-3
CDR3 protein: CASSSSGTSTDTQYF

V gene: TRBV5-1
J gene: TRBJ2-3
CDR3 protein: CASSTARGAYTDTQYF

V gene: TRBV30
J gene: TRBJ1-4
CDR3 protein: CAWSPTSRGEKLFF

V gene: TRBV30
J gene: TRBJ1-3
CDR3 protein: CAWTSGTPRRSSGNTIYF

V gene: TRBV20-1
J gene: TRBJ2-7
CDR3 protein: CSARDRVGTGNSYEQYF